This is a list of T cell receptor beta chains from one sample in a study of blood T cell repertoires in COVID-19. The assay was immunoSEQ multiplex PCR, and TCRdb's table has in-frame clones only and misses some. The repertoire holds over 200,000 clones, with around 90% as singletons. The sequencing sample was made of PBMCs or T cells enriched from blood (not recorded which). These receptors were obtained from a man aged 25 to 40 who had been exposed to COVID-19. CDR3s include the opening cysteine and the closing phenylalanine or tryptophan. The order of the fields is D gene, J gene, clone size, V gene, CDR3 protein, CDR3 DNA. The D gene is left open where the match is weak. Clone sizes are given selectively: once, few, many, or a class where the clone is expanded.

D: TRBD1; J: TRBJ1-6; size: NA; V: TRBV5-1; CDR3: CASSPEARTGGGRVLHF; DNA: TGCGCCAGCAGCCCGGAGGCCCGGACAGGGGGTGGACGGGTCCTCCACTTT
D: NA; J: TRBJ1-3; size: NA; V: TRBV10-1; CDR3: CASSESGGSGNTIYF; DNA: TGCGCCAGCAGTGAGTCGGGGGGCTCTGGAAACACCATATATTTT
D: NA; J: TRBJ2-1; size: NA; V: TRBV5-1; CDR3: CASSLEGGLSYNEQFF; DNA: TGCGCCAGCAGCTTGGAGGGGGGGCTGTCCTACAATGAGCAGTTCTTC
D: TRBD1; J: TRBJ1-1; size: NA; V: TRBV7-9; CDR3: CASSFGQGSIGTEAFF; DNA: TGTGCCAGCAGCTTTGGACAGGGTAGTATTGGAACTGAAGCTTTCTTT
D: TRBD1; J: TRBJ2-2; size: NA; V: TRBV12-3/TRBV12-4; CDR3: CASSRTGGELFF; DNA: TGTGCCAGCAGTAGGACAGGCGGGGAGCTGTTTTTT
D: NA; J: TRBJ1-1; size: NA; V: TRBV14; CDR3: CASSQSGEATEAFF; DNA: TGTGCCAGCAGCCAGAGCGGGGAGGCCACTGAAGCTTTCTTT
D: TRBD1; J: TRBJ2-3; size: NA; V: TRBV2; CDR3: CASSGGQGPEYF; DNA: TGTGCCAGCAGTGGGGGACAGGGCCCGGAGTATTTT
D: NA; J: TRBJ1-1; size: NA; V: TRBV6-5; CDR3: CASSRRGYTEAFF; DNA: TGTGCCAGCAGTCGTCGGGGTTACACTGAAGCTTTCTTT
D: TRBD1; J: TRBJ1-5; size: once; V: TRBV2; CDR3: CASQGVYSNQPQHF; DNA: TGTGCCAGCCAGGGGGTTTATAGCAATCAGCCCCAGCATTTT
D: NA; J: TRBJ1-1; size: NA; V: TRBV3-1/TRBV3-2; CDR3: CASSSGRGRTEAFF; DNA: TGTGCCAGCAGCAGCGGGCGCGGACGCACTGAAGCTTTCTTT
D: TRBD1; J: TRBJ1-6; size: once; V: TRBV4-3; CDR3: CASSQVNRGSPLHF; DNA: TGCGCCAGCAGCCAAGTTAACAGGGGGTCACCCCTCCACTTT
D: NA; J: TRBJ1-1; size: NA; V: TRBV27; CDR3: CASSPRDSNSFMNTEAFF; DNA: TGTGCCAGCAGTCCCCGCGATTCCAACTCCTTTATGAACACTGAAGCTTTCTTT
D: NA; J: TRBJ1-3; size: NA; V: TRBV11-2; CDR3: CASSLGVLSGNTIYF; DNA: TGTGCCAGCAGCTTAGGCGTGCTAAGTGGAAACACCATATATTTT
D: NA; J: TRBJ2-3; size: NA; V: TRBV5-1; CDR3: CASSLAALGKGTSTDTQYF; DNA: TGCGCCAGCAGCTTGGCAGCCTTGGGGAAGGGGACTAGCACAGATACGCAGTATTTT
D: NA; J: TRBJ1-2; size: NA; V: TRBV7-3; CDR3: CASSSGSGYTF; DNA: TGTGCCAGCAGCTCAGGGTCTGGCTACACCTTC
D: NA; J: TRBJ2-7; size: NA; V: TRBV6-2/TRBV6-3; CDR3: CASSYDLQGVVLNEQYF; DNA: TGTGCCAGCAGTTACGATCTACAGGGTGTAGTCTTAAACGAGCAGTACTTC
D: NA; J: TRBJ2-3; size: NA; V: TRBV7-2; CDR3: CAIPLRGDTQYF; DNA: TGTGCCATCCCTCTACGAGGAGATACGCAGTATTTT
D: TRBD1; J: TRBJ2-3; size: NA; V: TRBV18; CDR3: CASSSGQGRGGSTDTQYF; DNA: TGTGCCAGCTCATCCGGACAGGGACGGGGAGGAAGCACAGATACGCAGTATTTT
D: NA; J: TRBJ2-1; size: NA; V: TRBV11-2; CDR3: CASSSKTVSSYNEQFF; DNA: TGTGCCAGCAGCTCGAAGACAGTTTCCTCCTACAATGAGCAGTTCTTC
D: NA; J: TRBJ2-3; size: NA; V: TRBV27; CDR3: CASRTGIGGGTDTQYF; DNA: TGTGCCAGCCGGACGGGGATAGGTGGGGGCACAGATACGCAGTATTTT
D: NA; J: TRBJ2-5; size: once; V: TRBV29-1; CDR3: CSERAPSARAEPEELQETQYF; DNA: TGCAGTGAGCGGGCTCCCAGCGCGAGGGCCGAGCCGGAAGAACTTCAAGAGACCCAGTACTTC
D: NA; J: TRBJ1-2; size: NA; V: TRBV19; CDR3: CASSIYTGTYGYTF; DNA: TGTGCCAGTAGTATTTATACAGGGACCTATGGCTACACCTTC
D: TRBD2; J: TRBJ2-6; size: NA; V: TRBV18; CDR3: CASSPGGAGANVLTF; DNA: TGTGCCAGCTCACCAGGGGGGGCTGGGGCCAACGTCCTGACTTTC
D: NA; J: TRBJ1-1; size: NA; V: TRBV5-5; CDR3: CASSLTGQNTEAFF; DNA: TGTGCCAGCAGCTTAACAGGACAGAACACTGAAGCTTTCTTT
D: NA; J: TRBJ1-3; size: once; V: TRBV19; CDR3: CASRAAGNTIYF; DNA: TGTGCCAGCCGCGCGGCAGGAAACACCATATATTTT
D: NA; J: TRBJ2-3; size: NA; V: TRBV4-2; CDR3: CASSQGVIGADTQYF; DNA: TGTGCCAGCAGCCAAGGCGTAATCGGGGCAGATACGCAGTATTTT
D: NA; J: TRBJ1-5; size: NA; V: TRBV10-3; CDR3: CAISEGHQSNQPQHF; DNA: TGTGCCATCAGTGAGGGACATCAAAGCAATCAGCCCCAGCATTTT
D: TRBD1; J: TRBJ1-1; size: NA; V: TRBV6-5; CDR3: CASRRDRANTEAFF; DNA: TGTGCCAGCAGAAGAGACAGGGCGAACACTGAAGCTTTCTTT
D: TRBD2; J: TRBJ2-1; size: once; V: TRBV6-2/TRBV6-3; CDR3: CASSPGTIGEQFF; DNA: TGTGCCAGCAGCCCCGGGACTATCGGGGAGCAGTTCTTC
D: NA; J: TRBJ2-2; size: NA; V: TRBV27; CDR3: CASGTPNTGELFF; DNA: TGTGCCAGTGGGACTCCGAACACCGGGGAGCTGTTTTTT
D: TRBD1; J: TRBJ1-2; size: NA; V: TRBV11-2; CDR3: CASSLGQGDYGYTF; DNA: TGTGCCAGCAGCTTGGGACAGGGGGACTATGGCTACACCTTC
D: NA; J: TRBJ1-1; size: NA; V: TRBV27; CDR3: CASSYIPGEAFF; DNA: TGTGCCAGCAGTTATATCCCAGGAGAAGCTTTCTTT
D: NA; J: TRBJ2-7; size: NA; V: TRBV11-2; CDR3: CASSLGSGRTYEQYF; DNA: TGTGCCAGCAGCTTAGGATCGGGGAGGACCTACGAGCAGTACTTC
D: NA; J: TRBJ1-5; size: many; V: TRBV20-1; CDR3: CSASNRNNQPQHF; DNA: TGCAGTGCTAGTAACAGGAACAATCAGCCCCAGCATTTT
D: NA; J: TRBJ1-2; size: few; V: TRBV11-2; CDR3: CASSSDTYYGYTF; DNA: TGTGCCAGCAGCTCGGACACGTACTATGGCTACACCTTC
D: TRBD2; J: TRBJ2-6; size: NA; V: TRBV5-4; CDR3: CASSWGGPVSGANVLTF; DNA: TGTGCCAGCAGCTGGGGGGGTCCGGTGTCCGGGGCCAACGTCCTGACTTTC
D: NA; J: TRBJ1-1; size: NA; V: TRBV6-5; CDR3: CATSRDTPYRTEAFF; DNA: TGTGCCACCTCCCGGGACACCCCATACAGGACTGAAGCTTTCTTT
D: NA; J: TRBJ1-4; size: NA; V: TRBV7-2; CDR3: CASSSRRGGRTNEKLFF; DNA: TGTGCCAGCAGCTCCCGTCGGGGGGGTCGAACTAATGAAAAACTGTTTTTT
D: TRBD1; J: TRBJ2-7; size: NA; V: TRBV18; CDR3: CASSPGQGQYEQYF; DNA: TGTGCCAGCTCACCGGGACAGGGGCAGTACGAGCAGTACTTC
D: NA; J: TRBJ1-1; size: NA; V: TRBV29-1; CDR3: CSVLDLNTEAFF; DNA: TGCAGCGTCCTAGACTTGAACACTGAAGCTTTCTTT
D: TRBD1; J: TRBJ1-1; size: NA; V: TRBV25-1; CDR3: CASSLEGARTEAFF; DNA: TGTGCCAGCAGTTTAGAGGGGGCGAGGACTGAAGCTTTCTTT
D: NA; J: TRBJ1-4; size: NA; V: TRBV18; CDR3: CASSRVEDMINEKLFF; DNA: TGTGCCAGCTCACGGGTAGAGGACATGATTAATGAAAAACTGTTTTTT
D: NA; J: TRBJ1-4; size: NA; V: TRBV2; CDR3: CASSEHSTENEKLFF; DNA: TGTGCCAGCAGTGAACATTCGACAGAGAATGAAAAACTGTTTTTT
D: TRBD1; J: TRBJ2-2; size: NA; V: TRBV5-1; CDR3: CASSFVLGGRGTGELFF; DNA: TGCGCCAGCAGCTTCGTCTTGGGTGGCAGGGGGACCGGGGAGCTGTTTTTT
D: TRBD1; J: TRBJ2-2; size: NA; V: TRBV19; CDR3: CASSTRTGHGELFF; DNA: TGTGCCAGTAGTACCCGGACAGGGCACGGGGAGCTGTTTTTT
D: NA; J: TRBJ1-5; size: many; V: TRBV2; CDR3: CASSIGGNQPQHF; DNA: TGTGCCAGCAGTATAGGGGGCAATCAGCCCCAGCATTTT
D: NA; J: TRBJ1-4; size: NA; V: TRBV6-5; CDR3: CASGEFEKLFF; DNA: TGTGCCAGCGGAGAGTTTGAAAAACTGTTTTTT
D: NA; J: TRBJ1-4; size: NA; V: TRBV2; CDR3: CASSAVGREKLFF; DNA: TGTGCCAGCAGCGCGGTGGGGCGTGAAAAACTGTTTTTT
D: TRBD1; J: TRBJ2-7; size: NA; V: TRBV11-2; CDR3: CASSRTGVAYEQYF; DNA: TGTGCCAGCAGTCGAACAGGGGTGGCCTACGAGCAGTACTTC
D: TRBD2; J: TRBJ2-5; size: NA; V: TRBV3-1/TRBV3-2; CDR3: CASSQTSGGVRVETQYF; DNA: TGTGCCAGCAGCCAGACTAGCGGGGGGGTGAGAGTGGAGACCCAGTACTTC
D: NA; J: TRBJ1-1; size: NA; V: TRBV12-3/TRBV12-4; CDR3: CASSFDRFNEAFF; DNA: TGTGCCAGCAGTTTCGACAGGTTTAATGAAGCTTTCTTT
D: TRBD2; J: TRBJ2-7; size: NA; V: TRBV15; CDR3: CATSREGGREQYF; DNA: TGTGCCACCAGCAGAGAAGGCGGGAGGGAGCAGTACTTC
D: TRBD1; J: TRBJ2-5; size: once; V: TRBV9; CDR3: CASSAGTELQETQYF; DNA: TGTGCCAGCAGCGCCGGGACAGAACTTCAAGAGACCCAGTACTTC
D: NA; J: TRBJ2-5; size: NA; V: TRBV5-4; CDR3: CASSLRGGETQYF; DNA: TGTGCCAGCAGCTTAAGGGGAGGAGAGACCCAGTACTTC
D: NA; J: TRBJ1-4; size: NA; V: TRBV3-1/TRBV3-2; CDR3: CASSLRTISGPTNEKLFF; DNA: TGTGCCAGCAGCCTCCGGACAATATCGGGTCCAACTAATGAAAAACTGTTTTTT
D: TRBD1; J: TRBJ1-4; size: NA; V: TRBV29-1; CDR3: CSVGGTGGEKLFF; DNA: TGCAGCGTTGGAGGGACAGGGGGTGAAAAACTGTTTTTT
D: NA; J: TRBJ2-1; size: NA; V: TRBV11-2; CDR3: CASSFSLLRGSYNEQFF; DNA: TGTGCCAGCAGCTTCTCCCTGCTCAGGGGTTCCTACAATGAGCAGTTCTTC